The source of this T cell receptor (beta chain) is a study of cytomegalovirus exposure and HLA in healthy donors. CDR3 length equals 16 residues. V was shortened by 2 bases and J by 3 bases, with 17 bases between the two germline ends. In germline, CDR1 is SEHNR, CDR2 FQNEAQ (reference sequence). PCR was performed using 60 Vbeta and 13 Jbeta primers. Sequencing was performed with immunoSEQ multiplex PCR; in TCRdb, only in-frame clones are kept and a portion is missing. In the table there are some 220,000 clones, roughly 89% of which are singletons. The sequenced sample was PBMCs. The chain uses TRBV7-9 and TRBJ2-7, with a possible D match to TRBD1 (5 bases). This clonotype was sampled from a woman in her late teens or twenties in good health and CMV-seronegative. The CDR3 is CASSLNSLRANYEQYF. In DNA form, the CDR3 reads TGTGCCAGCAGCTTAAATTCTCTCAGGGCTAACTACGAGCAGTACTTC.